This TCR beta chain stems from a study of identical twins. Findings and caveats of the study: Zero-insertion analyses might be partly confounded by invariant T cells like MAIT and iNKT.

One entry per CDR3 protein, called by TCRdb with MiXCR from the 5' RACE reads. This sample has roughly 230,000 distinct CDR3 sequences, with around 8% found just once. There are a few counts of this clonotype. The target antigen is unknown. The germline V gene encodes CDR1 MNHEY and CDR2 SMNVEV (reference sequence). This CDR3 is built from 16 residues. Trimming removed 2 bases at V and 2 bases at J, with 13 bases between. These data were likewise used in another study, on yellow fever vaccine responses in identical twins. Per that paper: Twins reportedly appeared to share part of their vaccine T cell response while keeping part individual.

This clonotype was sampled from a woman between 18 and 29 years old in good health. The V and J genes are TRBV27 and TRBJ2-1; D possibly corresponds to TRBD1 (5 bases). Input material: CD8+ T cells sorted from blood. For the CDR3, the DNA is TGTGCCAGCAGTTTAACGCAGGGATCGGCCTACAATGAGCAGTTCTTC. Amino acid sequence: CASSLTQGSAYNEQFF.